Presented here are 17 T cell receptor beta chains from one specimen sequenced in a study of a mutant IDH1 vaccine in newly diagnosed glioma. TCRdb's copy holds only in-frame clones and misses some; the assay was immunoSEQ multiplex PCR. Of about 50,000 clones in the sample, approximately 76% were seen once. Time point denoted: week 47, end of study. Doses consisted of 300 ug of mutant IDH1 20-mer peptide each, paired with topical imiquimod. Their target antigens are unknown. Sequences were derived from PBMCs, sampled from a glioma patient whose treatment included an IDH1 peptide vaccine. The receptors originated from a woman in her thirties or forties with glioma. Some clones in this sample may be carry-over from other donors' samples.

The rearrangement joins TRBV10-2 to TRBJ2-3; 9 positions agree with TRBD2. This CDR3 spans 14 amino acids. J lost 3 bases, V lost 3 bases, and 1 base had no gene match. Per the germline V gene, CDR1 is WSHSY and CDR2 is SAAADI. Here the CDR3 reads CASSDLAGTDTQYF. The CDR3 DNA sequence: TGCGCCAGCAGTGATCTAGCGGGGACAGATACGCAGTATTTT.

The rearrangement uses TRBV30 and TRBJ2-7, with 7 bases matching TRBD2. V lost 4 bases and J lost 3; bases outside the gene matches: 0. The CDR3 contains 11 residues. The germline V gene has CDR1 GTSNPN and CDR2 SVGIG (reference sequence). The CDR3 reads CAWTGGYEQYF. In nucleotides, the CDR3 is TGTGCCTGGACGGGGGGCTACGAGCAGTACTTC.

The chain is built from TRBV6-1 and TRBJ1-3; 11 bases agree with TRBD1. Unmatched junction bases numbered 2, after V lost 3 bases and J lost 4 bases. The length of the CDR3 is 15 residues. The germline V gene encodes CDR1 MNHNS and CDR2 SASEGT. CDR3 residues: CASSEDRGPGNTIYF. The CDR3, as DNA: TGTGCCAGCAGTGAGGACAGGGGGCCAGGAAACACCATATATTTT.

This sequence joins TRBV5-5 and TRBJ1-1; the D gene is possibly TRBD1 (5 bases). Germline V CDR1 and CDR2: SGHKS, YYEKEE (reference sequence). This CDR3 contains 13 residues. The ends were cut back, 6 bases at V and 4 bases at J, with 13 bases in the middle. CDR3: CASKTRGTTEAFF. DNA of the CDR3: TGTGCCAGCAAAACTCGAGGGACCACTGAAGCTTTCTTT.

The rearrangement links TRBV5-8 to TRBJ1-6; D remains ambiguous. The germline gives CDR1 SGHTS, CDR2 YDEGEE. Trimming cost V 0 bases and J 10 bases, with 8 bases left between them. The CDR3 runs 13 residues. CDR3 region: CASSLGMGSPLHF. In DNA, the CDR3 is TGTGCCAGCAGCTTGGGGATGGGGTCACCCCTCCACTTT.

The gene calls are TRBV29-1 and TRBJ2-7; D call uncertain. This CDR3 is built from 15 residues. Germline assignment: CDR1 SQVTM and CDR2 ANQGSEA. The V end was cut by 6 bases, the J end by 0 bases, with 18 bases between. The CDR3 nucleotides read TGCAGCGTCGCCCCGCCGGACGCCAGCTCCTACGAGCAGTACTTC. Protein: CSVAPPDASSYEQYF.

The V call is TRBV7-2, the J call TRBJ2-7; D is possibly TRBD2 (5 bases). This CDR3 has 13 residues. Per germline, CDR1 SGHTA and CDR2 FQGNSA. Between the trimmed V and J ends, which lost 1 base and 6 bases, there was a span of 10 bases. The DNA of the CDR3 is TGTGCCAGCAGCTTAGGGTTCCGGGGCGAGCAGTACTTC. Translating it yields CASSLGFRGEQYF.

The CDR3 loop reads CASSEGRAGGLNEQFF. CDR3 coding DNA: TGTGCCAGCAGTGAGGGGAGGGCGGGGGGGCTGAATGAGCAGTTCTTC. This sequence joins TRBV6-1 and TRBJ2-1; 9 nucleotides align to TRBD2. The CDR3 totals 16 residues. Per germline, CDR1 MNHNS and CDR2 SASEGT. Trimming at V came to 3 bases and at J to 7 bases, leaving 10 bases not matched to a gene.

CDR3 protein: CASKGLSSTDTQYF. CDR3 sequence (DNA): TGTGCCAGCAAGGGACTTTCTAGCACAGATACGCAGTATTTT. The chain is built from TRBV11-2 and TRBJ2-3; a weak D match, TRBD2 (6 bases). In germline, CDR1 is SGHAT, CDR2 FQNNGV. This CDR3 has 14 amino acids. Trimming cost V 7 bases and J 0 bases, with 11 bases left between them.

V and J are TRBV29-1 and TRBJ2-7, with TRBD1 matching 8 bases. This CDR3 spans 16 amino acids. V shed 7 bases, J shed 0 bases, and the junction held 14 bases outside the gene matches. The germline CDR1 and CDR2 sequences are SQVTM and ANQGSEA. In DNA form, the CDR3 reads TGCAGCGCCAAGTTCCCAGGGGGCCCCTTCTCCTACGAGCAGTACTTC. This translates into CSAKFPGGPFSYEQYF.

This rearrangement joins TRBV5-6 to TRBJ2-1; the D gene is possibly TRBD2 (6 bases). The germline CDR1 and CDR2 sequences are SGHDT and YYEEEE. CDR3 length: 14 amino acids. Trimming pared 6 bases from V and 0 bases from J, leaving 10 bases between. The DNA of the CDR3 is TGTGCCAGCAACCGGGGGAGCTCCTACAATGAGCAGTTCTTC. It yields the protein CASNRGSSYNEQFF.

The chain joins TRBV30 to TRBJ1-3; D is ambiguous. CDR1 and CDR2 (germline): GTSNPN, SVGIG (reference sequence). The CDR3 is made up of 12 amino acids. V lost 4 bases, J lost 1 base, and 5 bases lay in between. DNA of the CDR3: TGTGCCTGGAAGGCATCTGGAAACACCATATATTTT. Translating gives CAWKASGNTIYF.

V is TRBV20-1 and J is TRBJ1-1; unclear D gene. From germline, CDR1 is DFQATT and CDR2 SNEGSKA (reference sequence). This CDR3 region has 11 residues. V dropped 0 bases and J dropped 5 bases, with 4 bases sitting between them. CDR3 protein: CSARDRTEAFF. CDR3 in DNA: TGCAGTGCTAGAGACCGGACTGAAGCTTTCTTT.

The chain carries TRBV2 and TRBJ1-2, with a tentative D call TRBD1 (6 bases). The CDR3 spans 14 residues. Germline V gene lookup returns CDR1 SNHLY and CDR2 FYNNEI. V was shortened by 7 bases and J by 5 bases, with 17 bases between the two germline ends. The CDR3 is CASTYRVGDYGYTF. The CDR3 region has the DNA TGTGCCAGCACCTACAGGGTCGGTGATTATGGCTACACCTTC.

The V and J genes are TRBV11-2 and TRBJ1-5; 7 positions match TRBD1. The trim removed 0 bases at V and 5 bases at J, leaving 4 bases unmatched. CDR3 length: 15 residues. The germline V gene has CDR1 SGHAT and CDR2 FQNNGV. CDR3 nucleotide sequence: TGTGCCAGCAGCTTAGAGGGACAGTTCCATCAGCCCCAGCATTTT. It specifies CASSLEGQFHQPQHF.

This rearrangement joins TRBV30 to TRBJ1-1; D possibly corresponds to TRBD1 (6 bases). V shed 7 bases and J shed 3 bases, with 18 bases lying between them. Germline values: CDR1 GTSNPN, CDR2 SVGIG (reference sequence). This CDR3 spans 14 amino acids. The CDR3 protein is CAYGGRGAYTEAFF. The CDR3 DNA reads as TGTGCCTATGGTGGCAGGGGAGCCTACACTGAAGCTTTCTTT.

The chain has TRBV6-4 and TRBJ2-7, with 8 bases that match TRBD1. Trimming took 6 bases from V and 3 from J; bases not matched to a gene: 10. The CDR3 totals 15 residues. Germline loops: CDR1 MRHNA, CDR2 SNTAGT. CDR3: CASSPGTGVLYEQYF. DNA of the CDR3: TGTGCCAGCAGCCCCGGGACAGGAGTCCTCTACGAGCAGTACTTC.